Listed below are T cell receptor beta chains from one sample, sequenced in a study of T cell responses to AZD1222 COVID-19 vaccine. Sequencing used immunoSEQ multiplex PCR; TCRdb keeps in-frame clones, though not all of them. The sample has roughly 120,000 clones, 80% to 95% seen once. This specimen was peripheral blood, taken 28 days after the second AZD1222 dose. All receptors derive from an adult who received the AZD1222 COVID-19 vaccine. CDR3s include the opening cysteine and the closing phenylalanine or tryptophan. The order of the fields is J gene, V gene, clone size, CDR3 length, D gene, CDR3 DNA, CDR3 protein. A D gene is named only where the DNA matches it firmly. Size is stated for part of the rows, as once, few or many counts, or as a class when the clone is expanded.

>TRBJ2-5|TRBV5-1|.|15|.
TGCGCCAGCAGCTTGCGCCACTACCACCAAGAGACCCAGTACTTC
CASSLRHYHQETQYF
>TRBJ2-3|TRBV19|.|15|.
TGTGCCAGTAGTGATCCCAGGGGGGGAATCGATACGCAGTATTTT
CASSDPRGGIDTQYF
>TRBJ1-5|TRBV27|.|16|.
TGTGCCAGCAGTTCTAGCCGCGGTTTTAGCAATCAGCCCCAGCATTTT
CASSSSRGFSNQPQHF
>TRBJ1-2|TRBV9|.|15|.
TGTGCCAGCAGCGTCGCGGGGCAGGGGAACTATGGCTACACCTTC
CASSVAGQGNYGYTF
>TRBJ2-5|TRBV7-9|.|12|.
TGTGCCAGCAGCTTCCCGCCTCCCGACCAGTACTTC
CASSFPPPDQYF
>TRBJ1-1|TRBV4-1|.|14|TRBD1
TGCGCCAGCAGCCAAGTAGACAGGGGGACGGAAGCTTTCTTT
CASSQVDRGTEAFF
>TRBJ1-1|TRBV7-3|.|16|.
TGTGCCAGCAGCTCGACCAGGGTCTCTAGGGGCACTGAAGCTTTCTTT
CASSSTRVSRGTEAFF
>TRBJ1-1|TRBV9|once|14|.
TGTGCCAGCAGGAGGGACACCATGAACACTGAAGCTTTCTTT
CASRRDTMNTEAFF
>TRBJ1-2|TRBV6-1|.|14|.
TGTGCCAGCAGTGAACAGCAGGTCGACTATGGCTACACCTTC
CASSEQQVDYGYTF
>TRBJ1-2|TRBV29-1|.|14|TRBD1
TGCAGCGTTGAAGAATTTTCAGGGGGCTATGGCTACACCTTC
CSVEEFSGGYGYTF
>TRBJ2-5|TRBV4-1|.|17|TRBD1
TGCGCCAGCAGCCACCCCCTTCGGGGACAGGGGGCAGAGACCCAGTACTTC
CASSHPLRGQGAETQYF
>TRBJ1-6|TRBV7-9|.|12|.
TGTGCCAGCAGCGCGACAGACTCACCCCTCCACTTT
CASSATDSPLHF
>TRBJ1-4|TRBV2|.|15|TRBD1
TGTGCCAGCAGTGATCTGGCAGGGGGGAATGAAAAACTGTTTTTT
CASSDLAGGNEKLFF
>TRBJ1-1|TRBV4-1|.|13|.
TGCGCCAGCAGCTACAGACAGAACACTGAAGCTTTCTTT
CASSYRQNTEAFF
>TRBJ1-4|TRBV2|.|16|.
TGTGCCAGCAAAACCGGGGGGTGGGAGGATAATGAAAAACTGTTTTTT
CASKTGGWEDNEKLFF
>TRBJ1-1|TRBV11-2|once|17|.
TGTGCCAGCAGCTTAGGGTCCTGGATTGTGGGGTTCACTGAAGCTTTCTTT
CASSLGSWIVGFTEAFF
>TRBJ1-6|TRBV18|.|17|TRBD1
TGTGCCAGCTCACCATCTTATCCGACAGGGGAAAGTTCACCCCTCCACTTT
CASSPSYPTGESSPLHF
>TRBJ1-1|TRBV7-2|.|13|.
TGTGCCAGCAGCTTAGTCAGGCAGGGTGAAGCTTTCTTT
CASSLVRQGEAFF
>TRBJ2-7|TRBV4-3|.|15|TRBD1
TGCGCCAGCAGCCAACCAGGGACAGGGATTCGAGAGCAGTACTTC
CASSQPGTGIREQYF
>TRBJ2-7|TRBV10-3|.|12|.
TGTGCCATCAGTGTTGTGGCCCACGAGCAGTACTTC
CAISVVAHEQYF
>TRBJ1-4|TRBV2|.|12|.
TGTGCCAGCAATGAGAACCATGAAAAACTGTTTTTT
CASNENHEKLFF
>TRBJ1-6|TRBV28|.|15|TRBD1
TGTGCCAGCAGCTACTCCGGGACAGGAATCTCACCCCTCCACTTT
CASSYSGTGISPLHF
>TRBJ2-5|TRBV3-1/TRBV3-2|.|15|.
TGTGCCAGCAGCCCCCGATTCGACAGGAAAGAGACCCAGTACTTC
CASSPRFDRKETQYF
>TRBJ1-2|TRBV6-1|.|13|.
TGTGCCAGCAGTGAAGCCGAGATCGGGGGCTACACCTTC
CASSEAEIGGYTF
>TRBJ1-3|TRBV7-9|.|14|.
TGTGCCAGCAGCTCAGGCGGCTCTGGAAACACCATATATTTT
CASSSGGSGNTIYF
>TRBJ1-5|TRBV5-6|.|15|TRBD1
TGTGCCAGCAGCCGCGTGGACAGGAGCGATCAGCCCCAGCATTTT
CASSRVDRSDQPQHF
>TRBJ2-3|TRBV6-2/TRBV6-3|.|15|TRBD2
TGTGCCAGCAGTCGCGGGGGGTTCAACACAGATACGCAGTATTTT
CASSRGGFNTDTQYF
>TRBJ2-7|TRBV18|once|15|.
TGTGCCAGCTCACCACGGTCTATCGTTGTGCACGAGCAGTACTTC
CASSPRSIVVHEQYF
>TRBJ2-7|TRBV2|.|14|.
TGTGCCAGCCTGAGGAGGTCTGGGGCGGGTGAGCAGTACTTC
CASLRRSGAGEQYF
>TRBJ2-7|TRBV11-1|.|14|TRBD1
TGTGCCAGCAGACCCCAAACAGGGGGCTACGAGCAGTACTTC
CASRPQTGGYEQYF
>TRBJ1-1|TRBV6-5|.|15|TRBD1
TGTGCCAGCAGTTCGCCGACAGGGGGCGTTACTGAAGCTTTCTTT
CASSSPTGGVTEAFF
>TRBJ2-3|TRBV10-3|.|16|.
TGTGCCATCAGTGAGCCCCGCGAAGCGGGCACAGATACGCAGTATTTT
CAISEPREAGTDTQYF